This is a list of T cell receptor beta chains from one sample in a study of vaccination and CD4 T cells after COVID-19. Each CDR3 protein is one row after TCRdb ran MiXCR on the PCR reads. The data show around 4,100 distinct CDR3 sequences, 35% to 45% seen once. The antigens for these receptors are not known. Sequenced: CD4+ T cells from blood, cultured in vitro. All receptors derive from a human donor who had recovered from COVID-19. Both conserved end residues are part of each CDR3. Fields, in order: clone size, V gene, CDR3 length, D gene, J gene, CDR3 DNA, CDR3 protein. The D gene is left open where the match is weak. Some rows mark clone size as missing; the rest say once, few, many or name a class of expanded clone.

>NA|TRBV7-9|13|NA|TRBJ1-3
TGTGCCAGCAGCTTAGAAGTCGATGACACCATATATTTT
CASSLEVDDTIYF
>NA|TRBV2|15|NA|TRBJ2-1
TGTGCCAGCAGTGGCGGTTCCGGGTTCGACAATGAGCAGTTCTTC
CASSGGSGFDNEQFF
>few|TRBV7-9|15|NA|TRBJ2-3
TGTGCCAGCACCCGGGCGGGGGCTAGCACAGATACGCAGTATTTT
CASTRAGASTDTQYF
>NA|TRBV19|15|TRBD2|TRBJ2-1
TGTGCCAGTAGTAACGGCGGGAGTATCTATAATGAGCAGTTCTTC
CASSNGGSIYNEQFF
>NA|TRBV7-2|14|NA|TRBJ2-5
TGTGCCAGCAGCACCCGGGACTACCAAGAGACCCAGTACTTC
CASSTRDYQETQYF
>few|TRBV20-1|17|TRBD2|TRBJ2-2
TGCAGTGCTAGATATTCACTAGCGGGCAAGTTCGCCGGGGAGCTGTTTTTT
CSARYSLAGKFAGELFF
>once|TRBV4-1|17|TRBD2|TRBJ2-1
TGCGCCAGCAGCCAAGAATTCGGACTAGCGGGAGTCGGAGAGCAGTTCTTC
CASSQEFGLAGVGEQFF
>NA|TRBV18|14|TRBD1|TRBJ2-3
TGTGCCAGCTCACCACTGACAGGGTTGGATACGCAGTATTTT
CASSPLTGLDTQYF
>large|TRBV7-6|17|TRBD2|TRBJ2-2
TGTGCCAGCAGCTTACGTCTGGCGGGAGATGGCACCGGGGAGCTGTTTTTT
CASSLRLAGDGTGELFF
>few|TRBV19|17|TRBD1|TRBJ1-1
TGTGCCAGTAGTTCTTGGGAGGACAGGGCTGCGGGCGCTGAAGCTTTCTTT
CASSSWEDRAAGAEAFF
>few|TRBV7-9|13|NA|TRBJ1-2
TGTGCCAGCAGCTTATTTGTGGGGGACGGCTACACCTTC
CASSLFVGDGYTF
>NA|TRBV15|15|TRBD2|TRBJ2-7
TGTGCCACCAGCAGAGATCCGGGGGGGTCCTACGAGCAGTACTTC
CATSRDPGGSYEQYF
>NA|TRBV20-1|15|TRBD1|TRBJ2-1
TGCAGTGCTAGACAGGACAGGAGCTCCTACAATGAGCAGTTCTTC
CSARQDRSSYNEQFF
>few|TRBV9|13|NA|TRBJ2-2
TGTGCCAGCAGCGTAGTCGGAGGCGGGGAGCTGTTTTTT
CASSVVGGGELFF
>NA|TRBV25-1|12|NA|TRBJ1-2
TGTGCCAGCAGTACATTAGGCTATGGCTACACCTTC
CASSTLGYGYTF
>NA|TRBV5-1|13|TRBD1|TRBJ2-7
TGCGCCAGCAGTCAGGGGGCAAGCTACGAGCAGTACTTC
CASSQGASYEQYF
>NA|TRBV27|15|TRBD1|TRBJ1-4
TGTGCCAGCAGTAGACAGGGAGAGGGTAATGAAAAACTGTTTTTT
CASSRQGEGNEKLFF
>few|TRBV7-2|14|NA|TRBJ1-1
TGTGCCAGCAGCTTCGATTACTTGGACACTGAAGCTTTCTTT
CASSFDYLDTEAFF
>few|TRBV20-1|15|TRBD2|TRBJ2-2
TGCAGTGCCGCCCGCCTAGCGGAAAACACCGGGGAGCTGTTTTTT
CSAARLAENTGELFF
>NA|TRBV6-5|16|TRBD2|TRBJ2-7
TGTGCCAGCAGTTCCGGACTAGCGGGAGTAGGCTACGAGCAGTACTTC
CASSSGLAGVGYEQYF
>NA|TRBV2|13|NA|TRBJ1-2
TGTGCCAGCAGTGAAAGCGGACTCTATGGCTACACCTTC
CASSESGLYGYTF
>few|TRBV7-6|14|NA|TRBJ1-1
TGTGCCAGCAGCTTAGCTCTTAGGGGAGGGGAAGCTTTCTTT
CASSLALRGGEAFF
>NA|TRBV5-6|16|NA|TRBJ1-6
TGTGCCAGCAGCCGTGGGGGGCTTTGGTGGAATTCACCCCTCCACTTT
CASSRGGLWWNSPLHF
>medium-sized|TRBV20-1|13|TRBD1|TRBJ1-4
TGCAGTGCTCCGACAGGGGGCCATGAAAAACTGTTTTTT
CSAPTGGHEKLFF
>NA|TRBV11-2|16|NA|TRBJ2-2
TGTGCCAGCATCCCCCGGTGGCTATGGAACACCGGGGAGCTGTTTTTT
CASIPRWLWNTGELFF
>NA|TRBV7-2|13|NA|TRBJ2-5
TGTGCCAGCAGCCCTGAGTCTAGGGAGACCCAGTACTTC
CASSPESRETQYF
>once|TRBV2|15|NA|TRBJ1-5
TGTGCCAGCAGAGGAATAGACACTCTCAATCAGCCCCAGCATTTT
CASRGIDTLNQPQHF
>NA|TRBV6-5|16|NA|TRBJ2-6
TGTGCCAGCAGTTGGCTCCCGAGCTCTGGGGCCAACGTCCTGACTTTC
CASSWLPSSGANVLTF
>NA|TRBV19|14|NA|TRBJ1-5
TGTGCCAGTAGTATACCGGGACAACCGCAGCCCCAGCATTTT
CASSIPGQPQPQHF
>NA|TRBV29-1|14|NA|TRBJ1-2
TGCAGCGTTGAGCGACAGACAGGATATTTGGGCTACACCTTC
CSVERQTGYLGYTF
>NA|TRBV7-9|14|TRBD2|TRBJ2-2
TGTGCCAGCAGATTTACTAGCGGCACCGGGGAGCTGTTTTTT
CASRFTSGTGELFF
>NA|TRBV4-1|13|NA|TRBJ2-5
TGCGCCAGTGGGGGCGCCCAGCAAGAGACCCAGTACTTC
CASGGAQQETQYF
>NA|TRBV19|16|NA|TRBJ1-1
TGTGCCAGTAGCTTAAATTCCCGGGACTTTGGGACTGAAGCTTTCTTT
CASSLNSRDFGTEAFF
>NA|TRBV5-1|15|NA|TRBJ1-2
TGCGCCAGCAGCTCCGCGTCGGGTGGAGTCTATGGCTACACCTTC
CASSSASGGVYGYTF
>once|TRBV5-1|16|NA|TRBJ2-2
TGCGCCAGCAGCTTTGGCTGGGGAGGGAACACCGGGGAGCTGTTTTTT
CASSFGWGGNTGELFF
>few|TRBV6-4|13|NA|TRBJ1-6
TGTGCCAGCAGTGACCGCCCCGGGCTCCCCCTCCACTTT
CASSDRPGLPLHF
>NA|TRBV20-1|15|TRBD1|TRBJ2-3
TGCAGTGCTAGACCCCGACAGGGGAAAGTGGATACGCAGTATTTT
CSARPRQGKVDTQYF
>NA|TRBV7-3|15|TRBD2|TRBJ2-1
TGTGCCAGCAGCCCTAATAGCGGGAGGGGGTCATATCGGTTCTTC
CASSPNSGRGSYRFF
>few|TRBV20-1|15|TRBD1|TRBJ1-5
TGCAGTGCTAGGGCTTTGACAGGGGCCAATCAGCCCCAGCATTTT
CSARALTGANQPQHF
>NA|TRBV11-3|14|TRBD1|TRBJ2-3
TGTGCCAGCAGCCAGGGGGAAGGCACAGATACGCAGTATTTT
CASSQGEGTDTQYF
>NA|TRBV18|14|NA|TRBJ2-7
TGTGCCAGCTCACCTATGACCAGCTCCTACGAGCAGTACTTC
CASSPMTSSYEQYF